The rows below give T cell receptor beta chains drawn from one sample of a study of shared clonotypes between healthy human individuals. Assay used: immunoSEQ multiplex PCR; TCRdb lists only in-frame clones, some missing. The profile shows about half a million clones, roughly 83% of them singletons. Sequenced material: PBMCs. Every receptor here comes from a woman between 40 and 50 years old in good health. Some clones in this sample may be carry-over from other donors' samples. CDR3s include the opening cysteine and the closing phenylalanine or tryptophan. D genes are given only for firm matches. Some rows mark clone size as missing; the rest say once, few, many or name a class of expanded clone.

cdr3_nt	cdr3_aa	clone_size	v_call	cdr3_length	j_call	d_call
TGTGCCAGCAGTGTTTCCCAGAACACTGAAGCTTTCTTT	CASSVSQNTEAFF	-	TRBV2	13	TRBJ1-1	-
TGCGCCAGCAGTGATGAAGGACTCCCAGGGGAGCAGTACTTC	CASSDEGLPGEQYF	-	TRBV10-1	14	TRBJ2-7	-
TGTGCCAGTAGCCCCCAGGTGGGATTAGACTACGAGCAGTACTTC	CASSPQVGLDYEQYF	-	TRBV19	15	TRBJ2-7	-
TGTGCCACCAGCCAGGACAGGGGAGACTATGGCTACACCTTC	CATSQDRGDYGYTF	-	TRBV15	14	TRBJ1-2	TRBD1
TGCGCCAGCAGTCGGGTAAACAGTACCCAAGAGACCCAGTACTTC	CASSRVNSTQETQYF	few	TRBV23-1	15	TRBJ2-5	-
TGTGCCAGCAGCGGGACTAGTAGGAATGAGCAGTTCTTC	CASSGTSRNEQFF	-	TRBV2	13	TRBJ2-1	TRBD2
TGTGCCAGCAGCGTAGGTCCGGGGGGCGCGACCCGTGGCTACACCTTC	CASSVGPGGATRGYTF	-	TRBV9	16	TRBJ1-2	-
TGTGCCACCAGCAGGGAATACTATGGCTACACCTTC	CATSREYYGYTF	-	TRBV15	12	TRBJ1-2	-
TGTGCCAGCAGCCAACCGGGACGCCCGAACTTC	CASSQPGRPNF	-	TRBV4-2	11	TRBJ2-5	-
TGCGCCAGCAGCGTGGGCACGGGTCAGCCCCAGCATTTT	CASSVGTGQPQHF	-	TRBV5-1	13	TRBJ1-5	-
TGTGCCAGTAGTATAGACCCTCCGGGACTAGCGTTCTCCTACGAGCAGTACTTC	CASSIDPPGLAFSYEQYF	-	TRBV19	18	TRBJ2-7	TRBD2
TGCGCCAGCAGCTTGCTCTTCCCCTACGAGCAGTACTTC	CASSLLFPYEQYF	-	TRBV5-1	13	TRBJ2-7	-
TGTGCCAGCCACCTGACGGGAGGGCTTTTCAATGAGCAGTTCTTC	CASHLTGGLFNEQFF	-	TRBV9	15	TRBJ2-1	TRBD2
TGCGCCAGCAGCCTCTCGAGCCCAGGCCTCAGACTCGTCTCTGGGGCCAACGTCCTGACTTTC	CASSLSSPGLRLVSGANVLTF	few	TRBV5-1	21	TRBJ2-6	-
TGCGCCAGCAGTGAGTCGCTAGCGGGTTGGGAGACCCAGTACTTC	CASSESLAGWETQYF	-	TRBV10-2	15	TRBJ2-5	TRBD2
TGTGCCACCAGCAAGCACCTCCCCGCGAACACCGGGGAGCTGTTTTTT	CATSKHLPANTGELFF	once	TRBV15	16	TRBJ2-2	-
TGCAGTGCTACCCTCCAAGAGACCCAGTACTTC	CSATLQETQYF	-	TRBV20-1	11	TRBJ2-5	-
TGTGCCAGCAGTCCTCGTCAGGGAGTTGGCACAGATACGCAGTATTTT	CASSPRQGVGTDTQYF	-	TRBV27	16	TRBJ2-3	-
TGTGCCAGCACCAACCTCGGACAAGACTCCTACAATGAGCAGTTCTTC	CASTNLGQDSYNEQFF	-	TRBV7-9	16	TRBJ2-1	-
TGTGCCAGCAGTGCCGGGACGGGGGGTGAAAAACTGTTTTTT	CASSAGTGGEKLFF	-	TRBV6-6	14	TRBJ1-4	-
TGTGCCAGCGGCCGGGACAGGAAGTACTTC	CASGRDRKYF	few	TRBV27	10	TRBJ2-7	TRBD1
TGTGCCAGCAGCTCTCACAGCAACACCGGGGAGCTGTTTTTT	CASSSHSNTGELFF	-	TRBV7-3	14	TRBJ2-2	-
TGCGCCAGCAGCCCCAACAATGAGCAGTTCTTC	CASSPNNEQFF	-	TRBV5-1	11	TRBJ2-1	-
TGCGCCAGCAGCTTGTATACGGGAGGGCCCGCAGATACGCAGTATTTT	CASSLYTGGPADTQYF	-	TRBV5-1	16	TRBJ2-3	TRBD2
TGTGCCAGCGCTCCCCAGGGATCCAGTTACGAGCAGTACTTC	CASAPQGSSYEQYF	-	TRBV9	14	TRBJ2-7	-
TGTGCTAGTGGTTTGGAGCTATTCTCCTCCTACAATGAGCAGTTCTTC	CASGLELFSSYNEQFF	-	TRBV12-5	16	TRBJ2-1	-
TGTGCCAGCAGTCCATCAACCCCTAAACGGGGTGTAAGGTACGAGCAGTACTTC	CASSPSTPKRGVRYEQYF	-	TRBV28	18	TRBJ2-7	-
TGTGCCACCAGCAGAGATGTAGGGTACGAGCAGTACTTC	CATSRDVGYEQYF	-	TRBV15	13	TRBJ2-7	-
TGTGCCAGCAGTTTAGGCAGGGGTGCTGAAGCTTTCTTT	CASSLGRGAEAFF	-	TRBV27	13	TRBJ1-1	-
TGTGCCAGCAGCCCCTCCTTGGGCCCTTCCTACGAGCAGTACTTC	CASSPSLGPSYEQYF	-	TRBV9	15	TRBJ2-7	-
TGCACCAGCAGTCAAAACCCCCTTGGCCCCGGCGGAGATACGCAGTATTTT	CTSSQNPLGPGGDTQYF	-	TRBV1	17	TRBJ2-3	-
TGTGCCAGCAGCTTAGATATGAGGGCCGGCGGGGAGCTGTTTTTT	CASSLDMRAGGELFF	-	TRBV11-2	15	TRBJ2-2	-
TGTGCCAGCAGTACTACCCGGACTCCCAGCACAGATACGCAGTATTTT	CASSTTRTPSTDTQYF	-	TRBV6-6	16	TRBJ2-3	-
TGCAGTGTCTTGAGGACAGGGCAAGCTTTCTTT	CSVLRTGQAFF	-	TRBV29-1	11	TRBJ1-1	TRBD1
TGCAGCGTTGATGAGCGCGGGGTAGGGACAGATACGCAGTATTTT	CSVDERGVGTDTQYF	-	TRBV29-1	15	TRBJ2-3	-
TGTGCCAGCAGCCCCCGAGGCAGGGCCACCGGGGAGCTGTTTTTT	CASSPRGRATGELFF	-	TRBV11-2	15	TRBJ2-2	-
TGTGCCAGCAGTGAACTAGCGGGAGAAGGCGGTGAGCAGTTCTTC	CASSELAGEGGEQFF	-	TRBV6-1	15	TRBJ2-1	TRBD2
TGTGCCAGCAGCCCCAGGCTGGGGAGCTCCTACGAGCAGTACTTC	CASSPRLGSSYEQYF	-	TRBV7-2	15	TRBJ2-7	-
TGTGCCAGCAGCTTAGGGGGGTTGGAGCAGTACTTC	CASSLGGLEQYF	-	TRBV7-2	12	TRBJ2-7	-
TGTGCCAGCAGTGACCCCCTAGCGGGAGGCTCCTACGAGCAGTACTTC	CASSDPLAGGSYEQYF	-	TRBV6-1	16	TRBJ2-7	TRBD2
TGTGCCAGCAGTTACTCACGGCAGCCCAATGAGCAGTTCTTC	CASSYSRQPNEQFF	-	TRBV6-5	14	TRBJ2-1	-